Each of the 21 T cell receptor beta chains below was sequenced from the same sample in a study of blood T cells in healthy people across ages. A J-beta primer mix and a sample-barcoded 5' primer were used in a second PCR of about 7 to 12 cycles. MiXCR, run by TCRdb on the 5' RACE reads, gives a single entry per CDR3 protein. The data hold 1.5 million to 2 million distinct CDR3 sequences, with roughly 52% observed a single time. Sequenced sample: blood. The receptors derive from a woman aged 40 to 50 in good health.

The J gene is TRBJ2-3, the V gene TRBV14; a possible D gene is TRBD2 (7 bases). The CDR3 is 15 residues long. Germline values: CDR1 SGHDN, CDR2 FVKESK. Deletions cut 5 bases from V and 4 bases from J, with 16 bases between. The CDR3 region is CASSKTGGGADTQYF. In nucleotides, the CDR3 is TGTGCCAGCAGCAAAACTGGCGGGGGCGCAGATACGCAGTATTTT.

The V and J genes are TRBV12-3 or TRBV12-4 and TRBJ2-1; possible D gene TRBD2, 6 bases. Trimming took off 7 bases at V and 4 bases at J, with 20 bases between the two ends. This CDR3 is built from 16 residues. The CDR3 sequence is CASNSTIGRQYNEQFF. The CDR3 region has the DNA TGTGCCAGCAACTCCACGATCGGGAGACAATACAATGAGCAGTTCTTC.

This clonotype occurred many times. V gene TRBV29-1 combines with J gene TRBJ2-3; maybe TRBD1 (6 bases). The CDR3 spans 15 residues. The germline V and J ends were trimmed by 4 bases and 3 bases, with 17 bases remaining between them. CDR1 and CDR2 from the germline V gene are SQVTM and ANQGSEA. CDR3 nucleotide sequence: TGCAGCGTTGTGGGCTGGCTCCAGGGGACAGATACGCAGTATTTT. The encoded protein is CSVVGWLQGTDTQYF.

The chain has TRBV18 and TRBJ2-1, with 8 bases matching TRBD1. V trimming: 4 bases; J trimming: 6 bases; junction bases outside the gene matches: 5. This CDR3 comprises 14 residues. The V gene's germline CDR1 is KGHSH and CDR2 LQKENI. Here the CDR3 DNA reads TGTGCCAGCTCACGACAGGGGTTCGGCAATGAGCAGTTCTTC. The encoded protein is CASSRQGFGNEQFF.

The V call is TRBV9, the J call TRBJ2-1; D gene unclear. V lost 0 bases and J 9 bases, leaving 7 bases between the germline ends. The CDR3 runs 12 residues. The germline V gene encodes CDR1 SGDLS and CDR2 YYNGEE. The CDR3 spells CASSVDAGEQFF. The CDR3 nucleotides are TGTGCCAGCAGCGTAGACGCCGGTGAGCAGTTCTTC.

The chain recombines TRBV12-3 or TRBV12-4 with TRBJ2-6; TRBD1 aligns across 9 bases. The length of the CDR3 is 20 residues. The trim removed 5 bases at V and 4 bases at J, leaving 18 bases unmatched. CDR3 in DNA: TGTGCCAGCAGTCTCACAGGGGGCTCCCCAATCCCCTCCGGGGCCAACGTCCTGACTTTC. Translating it yields CASSLTGGSPIPSGANVLTF.

The chain links TRBV29-1 to TRBJ1-2; the D is unclear. Per the germline V gene, CDR1 is SQVTM and CDR2 is ANQGSEA. This CDR3 spans 12 amino acids. Deletions cut 2 bases from V and 3 bases from J, with 7 bases between. The CDR3 is CSVELGDYGYTF. CDR3 sequence (DNA): TGCAGCGTTGAACTTGGGGACTATGGCTACACCTTC.

This chain links TRBV6-2 or TRBV6-3 with TRBJ2-1; maybe TRBD2 (5 bases). The length of the CDR3 is 13 residues. Looked up from germline, CDR1 is MNHEY and CDR2 is SVGEGT. V lost 7 bases and J 5 bases, leaving 12 bases between the germline ends. For the CDR3, the DNA is TGTGCCAGCATCCGCCGGGGAAACAATGAGCAGTTCTTC. Its translation is CASIRRGNNEQFF.

The table lists this clonotype with a few counts. The genes are TRBV7-4 and TRBJ2-3, with D perhaps assigned TRBD1 or TRBD2 (6 bases each). The V and J ends lost 4 bases and 2 bases respectively, with 16 bases between them. CDR1 is SGHVT and CDR2 is SQSDAQ in the germline V gene. CDR3 length: 16 residues. As DNA, the CDR3 is TGTGCCAGCAGCTCCCCCCGGGGGCCGCACACAGATACGCAGTATTTT. Its translation is CASSSPRGPHTDTQYF.

This rearrangement joins TRBV24-1 to TRBJ2-1; possibly TRBD1 for D (6 bases). The DNA end favors TRBJ2-7, so the J call may be wrong. This CDR3 contains 16 residues. Germline-derived CDR1 and CDR2 are KGHDR and SFDVKD. The CDR3 DNA reads TGTGCCACCAGTGATAACAGGGAGCGCTCCTACAATGAGCAGTACTTC. Protein product: CATSDNRERSYNEQYF.

The gene calls are TRBV13 and TRBJ1-2, with unresolved D. Germline lookup yields CDR1 PRHDT and CDR2 FYEKMQ (reference sequence). The V end lost 0 bases, the J end lost 4 bases, and 15 bases lay between the germline ends. This CDR3 has 16 residues. Here the CDR3 DNA reads TGTGCCAGCAGCTTAGGCCGCAGGACTCAAATCTATGGCTACACCTTC. Residues: CASSLGRRTQIYGYTF.

The V and J genes are TRBV7-2 and TRBJ1-6; no definite D call. There are 15 residues in the CDR3. V was clipped by 1 base and J by 8 bases, with 12 bases between them. Germline assignment: CDR1 SGHTA and CDR2 FQGNSA. The CDR3 bases are TGTGCCAGCAGCTTAGTCCACGGTGGCTATTCACCCCTCCACTTT. This codes for CASSLVHGGYSPLHF.

The chain has TRBV12-3 or TRBV12-4 and TRBJ1-6, with 9 bases aligning to TRBD1. This CDR3 is 15 amino acids long. Trimming cost V 7 bases and J 8 bases; bases outside gene matches: 9. This CDR3 reads CASTPPGQGYSPLHF. In nucleotides, the CDR3 is TGTGCCAGCACTCCCCCGGGACAGGGTTATTCACCCCTCCACTTT.

The rearrangement uses TRBV5-1 and TRBJ2-3; D possibly uses TRBD1 or TRBD2 (5 bases each). V dropped 1 base and J dropped 0 bases, with 12 bases sitting between them. CDR3 length: 16 residues. Germline CDR1 reads SGHRS; CDR2 reads YFSETQ. CDR3 DNA: TGCGCCAGCAGCTTGACGGATGGGGGTAGCACAGATACGCAGTATTTT. Protein product: CASSLTDGGSTDTQYF.

The CDR3 bases are TGTGCCACCAAAGATGGGCCCTACGAGCAGTTCTTC. Residues: CATKDGPYEQFF. The chain joins TRBV15 to TRBJ2-1, with no clear D. This CDR3 is 12 amino acids long. CDR1 is LNHNV, CDR2 YYDKDF, per germline (reference sequence). V lost 7 bases to trimming and J lost 10 bases, with 14 bases between them. Using reference TRBV15 and TRBJ2-1 for the parts outside the CDR3, the full variable domain is DAMVIQNPRYQVTQFGKPVTLSCSQTLNHNVMYWYQQKSSQAPKLLFHYYDKDFNNEADTPDNFQSRRPNTSFCFLDIRSPGLGDTAMYLCATKDGPYEQFFGPGTRLTVL.

The gene calls are TRBV4-1 and TRBJ1-5, with TRBD1 matching over 7 bases. CDR3 size: 17 residues. Unmatched junction bases numbered 9, after V lost 3 bases and J lost 1 base. CDR1 and CDR2 (germline): MGHRA, YSYEKL. The CDR3 DNA sequence: TGCGCCAGCAGCCAGGTACAGGGGCCGGGCAGCAATCAGCCCCAGCATTTT. Its translation is CASSQVQGPGSNQPQHF.

This chain connects TRBV2 to TRBJ2-1; D is possibly TRBD2 (6 bases). The CDR3 totals 13 residues. Trimming took off 6 bases at V and 13 bases at J, with 19 bases between the two ends. Germline lookup yields CDR1 SNHLY and CDR2 FYNNEI. CDR3: CASSDGTEETQFF. The CDR3 DNA reads TGTGCCAGCAGCGATGGGACTGAAGAGACCCAGTTCTTC.

A note on this clonotype: One end of the junction does not line up with germline, which may come from a read error. J is TRBJ1-5 and V is TRBV20-1; TRBD1 might be the D (6 bases). The CDR3 length is 15 residues. CDR1 is DFQATT, CDR2 SNEGSKA, per germline (reference sequence). The CDR3 DNA reads as TGCAGTGCAAGAGTCAGGCCAGGGGGCAATCAGCCCCAGCATTTT. It translates to CSARVRPGGNQPQHF.

The V gene is TRBV28, the J gene TRBJ2-1, with D possibly matching TRBD1 (5 bases). The V end lost 7 bases, the J end lost 0 bases, and 7 bases lay between the germline ends. Germline CDR1 reads MDHEN; CDR2 reads SYDVKM. The CDR3 has 13 amino acids. The CDR3 DNA reads as TGTGCCAGCATCAGGGACTCCTACAATGAGCAGTTCTTC. It encodes CASIRDSYNEQFF.

This clonotype has only a few counts. The CDR3 DNA reads TGTGCCAGCAGTCTTGATAGCGGGGGAATAGACCGGTACCAAGAGACCCAGTACTTC. It specifies CASSLDSGGIDRYQETQYF. V and J are TRBV12-3 or TRBV12-4 and TRBJ2-5, with 9 nucleotides matching TRBD2. The J segment lost 0 bases and the V segment lost 5 bases, leaving 16 bases of the junction unmatched. The CDR3 contains 19 residues.

This clonotype was counted only a few times. The chain is built from TRBV7-9 and TRBJ2-5, with D possibly TRBD2 on 6 matching bases. Germline values: CDR1 SEHNR, CDR2 FQNEAQ (reference sequence). V shed 4 bases and J shed 11 bases, with 14 bases lying between them. The CDR3 loop spans 12 amino acids. The CDR3 DNA reads as TGTGCCAGCAGCTCAGAGACTAGTAAGCAGTACTTC. Its protein product is CASSSETSKQYF.